This TCR beta chain came from a study of T cells in tuberculosis. Study summary: PBMC were archived before or within 7 days of starting treatment.

This CDR3 region has 15 residues. V trimming: 3 bases; J trimming: 5 bases; junction bases outside the gene matches: 9. The V gene's germline CDR1 is SGHTS and CDR2 YDEGEE. Sequencing used immunoSEQ multiplex PCR; TCRdb keeps in-frame clones, though not all of them. The sample records tens of thousands of clones, approximately 94% being singletons. Note on this clone: Its antigen is still unknown.

Overall study results and limits: Active tuberculosis patients had shorter CDR3-alpha; the beta difference was nonsignificant. GEM motif frequencies gave less than 75% accuracy; the GMM repertoire gave roughly 87%.

Indicated time point: new active TB diagnosis, blood taken before or within 7 days of starting treatment. Positive smear microscopy and/or M. tuberculosis culture confirmed active disease. The rearrangement uses TRBV5-8 and TRBJ1-2, with 8 bases lining up with TRBD1. The sequenced sample was PBMCs, obtained at tuberculosis diagnosis. This receptor was identified in an adult with tuberculosis. The CDR3: CASSYGQGGGYGYTF. CDR3 nucleotides: TGTGCCAGCAGCTACGGACAGGGAGGAGGGTATGGCTACACCTTC. Full variable domain (remainder filled in from reference TRBV5-8 and TRBJ1-2): EAGVTQSPTHLIKTRGQQATLRCSPISGHTSVYWYQQALGLGLQFLLWYDEGEERNRGNFPPRFSGRQFPNYSSELNVNALELEDSALYLCASSYGQGGGYGYTFGSGTRLTVV.